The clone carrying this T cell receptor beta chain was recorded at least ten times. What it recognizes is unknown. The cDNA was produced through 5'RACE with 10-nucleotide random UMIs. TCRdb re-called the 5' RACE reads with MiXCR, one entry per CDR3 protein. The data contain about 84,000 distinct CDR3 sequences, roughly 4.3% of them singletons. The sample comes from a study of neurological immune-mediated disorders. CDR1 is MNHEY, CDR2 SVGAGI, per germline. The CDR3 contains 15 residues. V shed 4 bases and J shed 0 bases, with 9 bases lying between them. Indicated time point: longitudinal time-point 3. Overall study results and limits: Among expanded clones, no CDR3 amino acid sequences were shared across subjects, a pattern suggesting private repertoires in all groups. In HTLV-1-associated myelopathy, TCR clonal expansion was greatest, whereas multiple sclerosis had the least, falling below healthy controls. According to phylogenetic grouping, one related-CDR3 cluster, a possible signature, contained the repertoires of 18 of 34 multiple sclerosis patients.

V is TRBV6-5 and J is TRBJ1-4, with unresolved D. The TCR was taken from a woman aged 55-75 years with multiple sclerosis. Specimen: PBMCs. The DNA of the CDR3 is TGTGCCAGCAGTTCCGAGACATCAACTAATGAAAAACTGTTTTTT. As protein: CASSSETSTNEKLFF.